The clone carrying this TCR beta chain occurred once. The sample has other DNA sequences that encode this CDR3 too. V lost 0 bases to trimming and J lost 3 bases, with 12 bases between them. Germline CDR1 LGHDT, CDR2 YNNKEL (reference sequence). The length of the CDR3 is 16 residues. This record comes from a study of blood T cell repertoires in COVID-19. The overall study: The study drew acute and convalescent COVID-19 samples from the United States, Italy and Spain.

Authors' analysis steps: From reference gene primer amplification, estimates of nucleated cell counts were derived. Data came from immunoSEQ multiplex PCR; TCRdb stores just in-frame clones and leaves some out. V and J calls and clone size follow that table, whereas D and trimming were derived from the DNA. The table has around 60,000 clones, roughly 90% seen once. This receptor was taken from a human donor in a cohort sampled during active COVID-19. The chain combines TRBV3-1 (or the pseudogene TRBV3-2) with TRBJ1-3; D gene ambiguous. The sequencing input was peripheral blood. CDR3 sequence (DNA): TGTGCCAGCAGCCAAGATCCCGGAGGACTTGGAAACACCATATATTTT. This encodes CASSQDPGGLGNTIYF.